The 30 T cell receptor beta chains given below trace back to one sample, sequenced in a study of human T cells and chemical hapten exposure (dated by TCRdb to the early 2020s). This specimen's time point label, per the study, means: patch test 2, 6 weeks after DPC sensitization. The intended sense of this specimen's treatment or condition label: therapeutic diphenylcyclopropenone sensitization with weekly scalp DPC. The library was produced with RACE. TCRdb shows the sequencer as NextSeq 500. TCRdb reworked the public reads: Q25 trimming with fastp, MiXCR clone assembly, productive beta chains retained. Records with the same CDR3 protein are collapsed into one entry carrying the most frequent genes and DNA. A total of about 350,000 distinct CDR3 sequences appear in this sample, under 6.5% of them only once. Of the sample, around 6.1% falls within the top ten clones. Material: whole blood, obtained in connection with sensitization to the hapten diphenylcyclopropenone (DPC). The origin of the receptors is a woman aged 18-29 years with alopecia areata. Some clones in this sample may be carry-over from other donors' samples.

This clonotype was observed many times. The chain has TRBV7-2 and TRBJ1-2; D ambiguous. The CDR3 is made up of 12 amino acids. CDR1 and CDR2 from the germline V gene are SGHTA and FQGNSA. The ends were cut back, 5 bases at V and 4 bases at J, with 8 bases in the middle. CDR3 DNA: TGTGCCAGCAGCCTAGGTCCCTATGGCTACACCTTC. Protein sequence: CASSLGPYGYTF.

As regards this clonotype: This sequence may be a read error, since a much larger clone differs from it by one base. The V gene is TRBV5-6, the J gene TRBJ1-1; 9 nucleotides match TRBD1. The germline V gene has CDR1 SGHDT and CDR2 YYEEEE. The CDR3 spans 14 residues. J gave up 4 bases and V 2 bases, and 3 bases lay outside the gene matches. The CDR3, as DNA: TGTGCCAGCAGCTTCTGGGACAGGGTCACTGAAGCTTTCTTT. Translation: CASSFWDRVTEAFF.

This clonotype has at least ten counts. The chain links TRBV7-8 to TRBJ1-3; D is perhaps TRBD1 (6 bases). Per the germline V gene, CDR1 is SGHVS and CDR2 is FQNEAQ. The CDR3 sequence is 16 residues long. V lost 5 bases and J lost 8, with 22 bases in between. The CDR3 DNA sequence: TGTGCCAGCAGCGCGGACAGAATCCCTCGAGGTCACACCATATATTTT. Translating it yields CASSADRIPRGHTIYF. The full variable domain, with the rest looked up from reference TRBV7-8 and TRBJ1-3, is GAGVSQSPRYKVAKRGQDVALRCDPISGHVSLFWYQQALGQGPEFLTYFQNEAQLDKSGLPSDRFFAERPEGSVSTLKIQRTQQEDSAVYLCASSADRIPRGHTIYFGEGSWLTVV.

This clonotype was seen repeatedly, ten times or more. The chain has TRBV18 and TRBJ1-3; 9 bases are a match to TRBD1. Germline V CDR1 and CDR2: KGHSH, LQKENI. There are 14 residues in the CDR3. V shed 3 bases, J shed 8 bases, and the junction held 5 bases outside the gene matches. The DNA for the CDR3 is TGTGCCAGCTCACCCGGGACAGGGACCCACACCATATATTTT. Translated: CASSPGTGTHTIYF.

This clonotype turned up a few times. V usage is TRBV7-9 and J usage is TRBJ1-5; the match to TRBD1 covers 10 bases. The V segment lost 5 bases and the J segment 6 bases; nucleotides outside the gene matches: 4. This CDR3 spans 14 amino acids. Germline CDR1 and CDR2: SEHNR and FQNEAQ (reference sequence). CDR3 residues: CASSPGTGAQPQHF. For the CDR3, the DNA is TGTGCCAGCAGCCCAGGGACAGGGGCTCAGCCCCAGCATTTT.

Many counts were recorded for this clonotype. The CDR3 is CASSPLEGQPQHF. CDR3 nucleotide sequence: TGTGCCAGCAGCCCGCTAGAGGGGCAGCCCCAGCATTTT. The chain recombines TRBV5-5 with TRBJ1-5; possible D gene TRBD1, 5 bases. Germline V gene data show CDR1 as SGHKS and CDR2 as YYEKEE (reference sequence). Between the trimmed V and J ends, which lost 4 bases and 7 bases, there was a span of 12 bases. This CDR3 contains 13 residues.

The count of this clonotype is one. The V and J genes are TRBV2 and TRBJ2-2, with D possibly called TRBD1 or TRBD2 (5 bases each). V gave up 6 bases and J gave up 0 bases, with 11 bases separating them. Germline V gives CDR1 SNHLY, CDR2 FYNNEI. This CDR3 is built from 15 residues. CDR3 coding DNA: TGTGCCAGCAGACGGGACGGTACGAACACCGGGGAGCTGTTTTTT. This codes for CASRRDGTNTGELFF.

This clonotype showed up many times. V usage is TRBV25-1 and J usage is TRBJ2-1; D might be TRBD2 (5 bases). Germline V gene sequence: CDR1 MGHDK, CDR2 SYGVNS. The CDR3 covers 17 residues. Trimming took off 1 base at V and 4 bases at J, with 17 bases between the two ends. CDR3 region: CASSESPASPYYNEQFF. The CDR3 DNA reads as TGTGCCAGCAGTGAATCGCCGGCTAGCCCCTATTACAATGAGCAGTTCTTC.

This clonotype was seen a handful of times. The chain is built from TRBV20-1 and TRBJ1-5; no definite D call. V gave up 4 bases and J gave up 3 bases, with 13 bases separating them. This CDR3 spans 14 amino acids. The V gene's germline CDR1 is DFQATT and CDR2 SNEGSKA (reference sequence). This CDR3 reads CSANAVNNNQPQHF. In DNA form, the CDR3 reads TGCAGTGCTAACGCGGTCAATAACAATCAGCCCCAGCATTTT.

This clonotype was observed a few times. The CDR3 DNA reads as TGCGCCAGCAGGGTAGGCGGGGGGCCCGAGAATGAGCAGTTCTTC. Residues: CASRVGGGPENEQFF. The chain combines TRBV5-1 with TRBJ2-1; TRBD2 matches at 8 bases. The V segment lost 5 bases and the J segment 7 bases; nucleotides outside the gene matches: 11. The CDR3 length is 15 residues. Germline CDR1 and CDR2: SGHRS and YFSETQ.

The V gene is TRBV5-1, the J gene TRBJ1-4; 7 bases are shared with TRBD1. Germline V lookup: CDR1 SGHRS, CDR2 YFSETQ. V lost 5 bases to trimming and J lost 2 bases; unmatched junction nucleotides: 3. This CDR3 contains 14 residues. As DNA, the CDR3 is TGCGCCAGCAGACCGGGACAGACTAATGAAAAACTGTTTTTT. As protein: CASRPGQTNEKLFF.

This clonotype was recorded a few times. The gene calls are TRBV7-8 and TRBJ1-5, with 10 bases identical to TRBD1. Per the germline V gene, CDR1 is SGHVS and CDR2 is FQNEAQ. There are 15 residues in the CDR3. J was trimmed by 7 bases and V by 3 bases; bases with no gene match: 6. CDR3 nucleotides: TGTGCCAGCAGCTTCCGGGACAGGGGAGGGCAGCCCCAGCATTTT. The encoded protein is CASSFRDRGGQPQHF.

This clonotype was seen many times. The CDR3 nucleotides read TGCAGCGTTGCTCGCAGGGTTGAAAAACTGTTTTTT. Protein sequence: CSVARRVEKLFF. The rearrangement joins TRBV29-1 to TRBJ1-4, with TRBD1 as a possible D gene (5 bases). Trimming removed 4 bases at V and 7 bases at J, with 10 bases between. CDR1 and CDR2 from the germline V gene are SQVTM and ANQGSEA. This CDR3 is 12 amino acids long.

This clonotype has only a few counts. V is TRBV6-2 or TRBV6-3 and J is TRBJ2-1; tentative D call: TRBD2 (5 bases). Germline V CDR1 and CDR2: MNHEY, SVGEGT. Trimming cost V 2 bases and J 6 bases, with 14 bases left between them. The CDR3 is made up of 15 amino acids. CDR3: CASSYKRSVSNEQFF. The CDR3 DNA is TGTGCCAGCAGTTACAAGCGGTCTGTCAGCAATGAGCAGTTCTTC.

This clonotype has a count of ten or more. V is TRBV4-1 and J is TRBJ1-5; 8 bases match TRBD1. The CDR3 loop spans 14 amino acids. Per germline, CDR1 MGHRA and CDR2 YSYEKL. V lost 4 bases, J lost 6 bases, and 5 bases stayed unmatched. CDR3 in amino acids: CASSPDRGSQPQHF. CDR3 nucleotide sequence: TGCGCCAGCAGCCCCGACAGGGGAAGTCAGCCCCAGCATTTT.

This clonotype came up many times. The genes are TRBV4-2 and TRBJ2-1; 10 bases are shared with TRBD1. The V gene end was trimmed by 0 bases and the J gene end by 2 bases; junction bases not matched to a gene: 4. The CDR3 extends over 17 amino acids. Germline V gene lookup returns CDR1 LGHNA and CDR2 YNFKEQ. This CDR3 is CASSQDSGQGAYNEQFF. Here the CDR3 DNA reads TGTGCCAGCAGCCAAGATTCCGGACAGGGGGCCTACAATGAGCAGTTCTTC.

This chain connects TRBV6-2 or TRBV6-3 to TRBJ2-5; TRBD1 agrees at 7 bases. The V gene's germline CDR1 is MNHEY and CDR2 SVGEGT. The CDR3 runs 15 residues. V trimming: 6 bases; J trimming: 5 bases; junction bases outside the gene matches: 12. The CDR3 protein is CASSNVQGSSETQYF. The CDR3 DNA is TGTGCCAGCAGCAATGTACAGGGGTCGTCCGAGACCCAGTACTTC.

This clonotype was detected many times. The chain uses TRBV29-1 and TRBJ2-2, with D possibly called TRBD1 or TRBD2 (5 bases each). CDR1 is SQVTM, CDR2 ANQGSEA, per germline. V was pared by 6 bases and J by 5 bases, with 28 bases between. CDR3 length: 18 residues. Written as DNA, the CDR3 is TGCAGCGTCGGAGAGAGAGGGGCAAACATATGGAGAACCGGGGAGCTGTTTTTT. It is translated as CSVGERGANIWRTGELFF.

Regarding this clonotype: It is likely a read error, because the conserved phenylalanine at the end of the CDR3 is missing. The chain is built from TRBV5-1 and TRBJ2-3; D is perhaps TRBD1 or TRBD2 (5 bases each). Germline assignment: CDR1 SGHRS and CDR2 YFSETQ. The CDR3 contains 15 residues. Trimming pared 5 bases from V and 0 bases from J, leaving 13 bases between. DNA of the CDR3: TGCGCCAGCAGTTGGGGGTCCTCTAGCACAGATACGCAGTATTTA. Translated: CASSWGSSSTDTQYL.

The chain uses TRBV5-4 and TRBJ2-5; 9 bases line up with TRBD2. Germline-derived CDR1 and CDR2 are SGHNT and YYREEE (reference sequence). The CDR3 has 16 residues. The V gene end was trimmed by 2 bases and the J gene end by 1 base; junction bases not matched to a gene: 6. This chain's CDR3 is CASSLGAGGFQETQYF. DNA for the CDR3: TGTGCCAGCAGCTTAGGAGCGGGGGGCTTCCAAGAGACCCAGTACTTC.

This chain connects TRBV5-6 to TRBJ1-1, with D perhaps TRBD1 (5 bases). The germline gives CDR1 SGHDT, CDR2 YYEEEE. CDR3 length: 14 amino acids. Trimming took 3 bases from V and 6 from J, leaving 15 bases between them. CDR3: CASSSYPGYPEAFF. For the CDR3, the DNA is TGTGCCAGCAGCTCGTACCCAGGGTACCCTGAAGCTTTCTTT.

This clonotype occurred a few times. The chain joins TRBV11-3 to TRBJ2-7; 7 nucleotides align to TRBD1. The CDR3 sequence is 14 residues long. Germline values: CDR1 SGHNT, CDR2 YENEEA. V shed 1 base and J 5 bases; nucleotides not matched to a gene: 5. As DNA, the CDR3 is TGTGCCAGCAGCTTAGGACAGGGTAACGACGAGCAGTACTTC. Its translation: CASSLGQGNDEQYF.

The table lists this clonotype with many counts. The V and J genes are TRBV7-2 and TRBJ1-6; TRBD1 matches at 7 bases. Germline CDR1 is SGHTA and CDR2 is FQGNSA. The CDR3 is made up of 16 amino acids. J gave up 7 bases and V 1 base, and 7 bases lay outside the gene matches. The CDR3 DNA sequence: TGTGCCAGCAGCTTAGTACCGACAGGGAAGAATTCACCCCTCCACTTT. Residues: CASSLVPTGKNSPLHF.

The J gene is TRBJ1-4, the V gene TRBV28; D gene uncertain. CDR1 is MDHEN and CDR2 is SYDVKM in the germline V gene. The CDR3 contains 15 residues. The germline V and J ends were trimmed by 1 base and 7 bases, with 13 bases remaining between them. The DNA for the CDR3 is TGTGCCAGCAGTTTATCCCCCGGGATGCGTGAAAAACTGTTTTTT. It yields the protein CASSLSPGMREKLFF.

This clonotype was found a few times. The rearrangement joins TRBV10-3 to TRBJ1-1; D possibly corresponds to TRBD1 (6 bases). Between the trimmed V and J ends, which lost 10 bases and 7 bases, there was a span of 16 bases. This CDR3 contains 12 residues. Germline loops: CDR1 ENHRY, CDR2 SYGVKD. The chain's CDR3 is CATHEGGGEAFF. CDR3 nucleotide sequence: TGTGCCACGCACGAGGGGGGAGGTGAAGCTTTCTTT.

The chain combines TRBV6-5 with TRBJ2-6, with 7 bases identical to TRBD1. Germline V CDR1 and CDR2: MNHEY, SVGAGI. The CDR3 has 15 amino acids. Trimming took 5 bases from V and 4 from J; bases not matched to a gene: 5. Written as DNA, the CDR3 is TGTGCCAGCAGTAACGACAGGGCCGGGGCCAACGTCCTGACTTTC. Its translation: CASSNDRAGANVLTF.

This clonotype has only a few counts. This chain joins TRBV4-2 and TRBJ1-6; tentative D call: TRBD1 (5 bases). This CDR3 contains 17 residues. Germline V lookup: CDR1 LGHNA, CDR2 YNFKEQ. V lost 0 bases and J lost 6, with 15 bases in between. This chain's CDR3 is CASSQEGRVGTNSPLHF. The CDR3 nucleotides read TGTGCCAGCAGCCAAGAGGGCAGGGTGGGAACTAATTCACCCCTCCACTTT.

V usage is TRBV29-1 and J usage is TRBJ1-2; D is perhaps TRBD1 (5 bases). Trimming removed 3 bases from V and 2 bases from J, with 7 bases in between. Germline values: CDR1 SQVTM, CDR2 ANQGSEA. The CDR3 is 12 residues long. This chain's CDR3 is CSVEQGNYGYTF. The CDR3 DNA follows: TGCAGCGTTGAGCAGGGAAACTATGGCTACACCTTC. Looking up the rest from reference TRBV29-1 and TRBJ1-2 gives the full variable domain: SAVISQKPSRDICQRGTSLTIQCQVDSQVTMMFWYRQQPGQSLTLIATANQGSEATYESGFVIDKFPISRPNLTFSTLTVSNMSPEDSSIYLCSVEQGNYGYTFGSGTRLTVV.

The chain combines TRBV3-1 with TRBJ2-1, with a possible D match to TRBD1 (5 bases). The CDR3 spans 15 residues. The germline CDR1 and CDR2 sequences are LGHDT and YNNKEL (reference sequence). Trimming pared 5 bases from V and 1 base from J, leaving 12 bases between. The CDR3 region is CASSEVQGSYNEQFF. CDR3 sequence (DNA): TGTGCCAGCAGCGAGGTCCAGGGATCCTACAATGAGCAGTTCTTC.

This clonotype was observed at least ten times. J is TRBJ1-4 and V is TRBV7-2; a possible D gene is TRBD1 (5 bases). Germline-derived CDR1 and CDR2 are SGHTA and FQGNSA. The CDR3 spans 16 residues. V was shortened by 1 base and J by 2 bases, with 11 bases between the two germline ends. The CDR3 loop is CASSLERGVTNEKLFF. The CDR3 DNA is TGTGCCAGCAGCTTAGAAAGGGGAGTGACTAATGAAAAACTGTTTTTT.